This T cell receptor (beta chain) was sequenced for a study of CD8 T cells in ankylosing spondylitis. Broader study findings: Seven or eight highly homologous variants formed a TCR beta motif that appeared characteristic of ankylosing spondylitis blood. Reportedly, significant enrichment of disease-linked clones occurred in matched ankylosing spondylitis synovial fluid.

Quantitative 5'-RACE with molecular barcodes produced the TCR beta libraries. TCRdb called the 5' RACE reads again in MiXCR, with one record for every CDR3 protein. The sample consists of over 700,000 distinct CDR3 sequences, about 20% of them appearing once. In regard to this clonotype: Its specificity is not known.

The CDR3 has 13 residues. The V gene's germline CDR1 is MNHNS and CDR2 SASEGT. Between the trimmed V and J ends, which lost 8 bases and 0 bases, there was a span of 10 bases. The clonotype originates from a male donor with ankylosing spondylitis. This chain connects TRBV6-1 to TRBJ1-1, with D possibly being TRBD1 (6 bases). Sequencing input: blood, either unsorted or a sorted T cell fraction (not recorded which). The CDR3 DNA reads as TGTGCCAGCCAAACAGGGTTGAACACTGAAGCTTTCTTT. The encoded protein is CASQTGLNTEAFF.